These 4 T cell receptor beta chains share one sample of origin, sequenced in a study of blood T cell repertoires in COVID-19. The table came from immunoSEQ multiplex PCR; TCRdb's copy has only in-frame clones and leaves some out. The sample shows some 260,000 clones, roughly 85% of them seen only once. The material sequenced was peripheral blood. These receptors were obtained from a man between 18 and 29 years old with active or convalescent COVID-19.

The V gene is TRBV28, the J gene TRBJ2-3; 10 bases align to TRBD2. CDR3 length equals 17 residues. V shed 1 base and J 0 bases; nucleotides not matched to a gene: 4. From germline, CDR1 is MDHEN and CDR2 SYDVKM. The CDR3 region has the DNA TGTGCCAGCAGTTTATTCGGGACTAGCGAGAGCACAGATACGCAGTATTTT. Translated: CASSLFGTSESTDTQYF. Full variable domain (outside the CDR3, taken from reference TRBV28 and TRBJ2-3): DVKVTQSSRYLVKRTGEKVFLECVQDMDHENMFWYRQDPGLGLRLIYFSYDVKMKEKGDIPEGYSVSREKKERFSLILESASTNQTSMYLCASSLFGTSESTDTQYFGPGTRLTVL.

This sequence joins TRBV6-2 or TRBV6-3 and TRBJ1-1; weak D call: TRBD1 (5 bases). The germline V and J ends were trimmed by 4 bases and 4 bases, with 13 bases remaining between them. The CDR3 runs 14 residues. The germline CDR1 and CDR2 sequences are MNHEY and SVGEGT. In DNA, the CDR3 is TGTGCCAGCAGTTTCGGGGGTGGTGTCACTGAAGCTTTCTTT. Protein sequence: CASSFGGGVTEAFF.

The chain combines TRBV6-5 with TRBJ1-2; weak D call: TRBD1 (5 bases). With 7 bases removed from V and 0 bases from J, the gap between germline ends came to 15 bases. CDR1 and CDR2 from the germline V gene are MNHEY and SVGAGI. The CDR3 sequence is 15 residues long. The chain's CDR3 is CASTTRQKTNYGYTF. As DNA, the CDR3 is TGTGCCAGCACAACCCGACAGAAAACTAACTATGGCTACACCTTC.

This chain connects TRBV7-9 to TRBJ1-1; D is unclear. CDR3 size: 15 residues. Looked up from germline, CDR1 is SEHNR and CDR2 is FQNEAQ (reference sequence). Trimming shortened V by 9 bases and J by 1 base, and 18 bases separated the two germline ends. The CDR3 DNA reads TGTGCCAGTGGGTTTCCAGGTTTGCGGAACACTGAAGCTTTCTTT. This gives the protein CASGFPGLRNTEAFF.